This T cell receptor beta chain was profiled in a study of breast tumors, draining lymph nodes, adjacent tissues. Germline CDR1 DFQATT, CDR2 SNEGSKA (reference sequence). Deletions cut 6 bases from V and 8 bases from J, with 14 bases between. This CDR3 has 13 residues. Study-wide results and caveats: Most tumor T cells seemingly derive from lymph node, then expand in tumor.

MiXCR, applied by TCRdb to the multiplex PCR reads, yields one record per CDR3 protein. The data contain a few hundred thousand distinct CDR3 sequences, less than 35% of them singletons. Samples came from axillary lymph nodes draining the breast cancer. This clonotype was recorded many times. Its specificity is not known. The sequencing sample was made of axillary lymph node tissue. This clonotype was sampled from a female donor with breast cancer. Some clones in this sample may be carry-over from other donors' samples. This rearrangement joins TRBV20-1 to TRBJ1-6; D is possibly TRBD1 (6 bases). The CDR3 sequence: CSAYPRGDSPLHF. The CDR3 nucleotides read TGCAGTGCCTACCCCAGGGGAGATTCACCCCTCCACTTT.